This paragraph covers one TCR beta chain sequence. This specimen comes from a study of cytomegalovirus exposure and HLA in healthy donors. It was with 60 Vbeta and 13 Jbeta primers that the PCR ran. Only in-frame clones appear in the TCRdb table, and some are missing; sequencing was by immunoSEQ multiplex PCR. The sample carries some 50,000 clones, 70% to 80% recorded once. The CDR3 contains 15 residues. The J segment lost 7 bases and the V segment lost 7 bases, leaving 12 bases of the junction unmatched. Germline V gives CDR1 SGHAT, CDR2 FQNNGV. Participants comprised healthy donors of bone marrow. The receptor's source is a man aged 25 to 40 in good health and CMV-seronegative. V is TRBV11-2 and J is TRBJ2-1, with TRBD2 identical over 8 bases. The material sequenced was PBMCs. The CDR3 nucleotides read TGTGCCAGCACCCTTCTCGCGGGAGGTACGAATGAGCAGTTCTTC. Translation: CASTLLAGGTNEQFF.